The present entry profiles one T cell receptor (beta chain) with its context. The CDR3 runs 18 residues. The trim removed 0 bases at V and 1 base at J, leaving 11 bases unmatched. Here immunoSEQ multiplex PCR was the method, and the copy in TCRdb shows in-frame clones only, minus some. The sample includes about 200,000 clones, under 95% of them seen just once. This specimen belongs to a study of T cell responses to AZD1222 COVID-19 vaccine. This chain connects TRBV5-3 to TRBJ2-5, with 8 bases fitting TRBD2. TRBV5-3 is an ORF; its function is uncertain. The receptor's source is an adult in good health. Sequenced here: peripheral blood, sampled on day 0 of MenACWY control vaccination. This CDR3 reads CARSLEATGGPVQETQYF. DNA for the CDR3: TGTGCCAGAAGCTTGGAGGCGACGGGGGGGCCGGTCCAAGAGACCCAGTACTTC.